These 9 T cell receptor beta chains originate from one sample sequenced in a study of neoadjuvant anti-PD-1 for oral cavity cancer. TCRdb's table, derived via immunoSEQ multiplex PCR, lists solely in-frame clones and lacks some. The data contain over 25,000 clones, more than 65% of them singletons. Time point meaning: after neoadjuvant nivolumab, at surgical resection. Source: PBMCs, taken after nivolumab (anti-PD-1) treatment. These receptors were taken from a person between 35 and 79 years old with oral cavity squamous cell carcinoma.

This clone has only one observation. CDR3 DNA: TGCAGCGCACGGACAGGGGCGAACACCGGGGAGCTGTTTTTT. Its translation is CSARTGANTGELFF. The chain combines TRBV29-1 with TRBJ2-2, with 9 bases matching TRBD1. The germline gives CDR1 SQVTM, CDR2 ANQGSEA. The CDR3 extends over 14 amino acids. Trimming took 7 bases from V and 0 from J; bases not matched to a gene: 3.

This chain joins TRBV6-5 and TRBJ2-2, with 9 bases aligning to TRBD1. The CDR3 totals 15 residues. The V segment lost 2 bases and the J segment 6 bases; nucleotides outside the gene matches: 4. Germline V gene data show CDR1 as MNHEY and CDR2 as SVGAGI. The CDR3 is CASSYQRQGAGELFF. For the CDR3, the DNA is TGTGCCAGCAGTTACCAACGACAGGGGGCCGGGGAGCTGTTTTTT.

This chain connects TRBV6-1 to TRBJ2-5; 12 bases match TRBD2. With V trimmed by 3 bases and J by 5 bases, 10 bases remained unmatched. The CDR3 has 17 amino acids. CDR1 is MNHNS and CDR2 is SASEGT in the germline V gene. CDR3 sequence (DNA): TGTGCCAGCAGTGACCTAGGACTAGCGGGGCAGGGGGAGACCCAGTACTTC. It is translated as CASSDLGLAGQGETQYF.

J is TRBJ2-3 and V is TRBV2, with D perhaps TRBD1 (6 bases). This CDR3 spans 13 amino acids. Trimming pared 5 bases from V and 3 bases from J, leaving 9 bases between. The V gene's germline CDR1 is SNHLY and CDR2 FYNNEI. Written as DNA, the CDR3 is TGTGCCAGCAGTTTTCAGGGGACAGATACGCAGTATTTT. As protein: CASSFQGTDTQYF. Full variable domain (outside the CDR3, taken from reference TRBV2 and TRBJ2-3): EPEVTQTPSHQVTQMGQEVILRCVPISNHLYFYWYRQILGQKVEFLVSFYNNEISEKSEIFDDQFSVERPDGSNFTLKIRSTKLEDSAMYFCASSFQGTDTQYFGPGTRLTVL.

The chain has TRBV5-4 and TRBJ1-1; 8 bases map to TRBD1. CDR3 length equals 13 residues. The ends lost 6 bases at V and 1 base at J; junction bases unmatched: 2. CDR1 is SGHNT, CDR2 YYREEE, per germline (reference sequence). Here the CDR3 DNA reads TGTGCCAGCACCGGACAGGGGAACACTGAAGCTTTCTTT. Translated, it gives CASTGQGNTEAFF.

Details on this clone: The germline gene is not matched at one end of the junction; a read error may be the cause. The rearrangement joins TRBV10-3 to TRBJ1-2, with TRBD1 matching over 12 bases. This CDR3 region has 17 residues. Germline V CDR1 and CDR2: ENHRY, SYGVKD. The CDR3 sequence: CAISSISPGTGGRPYAF. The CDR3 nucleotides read TGTGCCATCAGTTCGATTTCACCCGGGACAGGGGGCAGGCCGTACGCCTTC.

CDR3 DNA: TGTGCCAGCAGCAGTTACCGGGAGGGCACAGATACGCAGTATTTT. Residues: CASSSYREGTDTQYF. The chain couples TRBV6-5 to TRBJ2-3, with 7 bases aligning to TRBD2. The V gene's germline CDR1 is MNHEY and CDR2 SVGAGI. The CDR3 covers 15 residues. V was clipped by 6 bases and J by 1 base; unmatched bases: 7.

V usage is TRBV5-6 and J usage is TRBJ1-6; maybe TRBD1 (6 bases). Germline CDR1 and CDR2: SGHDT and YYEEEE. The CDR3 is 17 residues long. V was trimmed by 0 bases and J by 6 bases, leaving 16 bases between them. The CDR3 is CASSLEAGTNFNSPLHF. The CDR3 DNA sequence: TGTGCCAGCAGCTTGGAGGCCGGGACAAATTTTAATTCACCCCTCCACTTT.

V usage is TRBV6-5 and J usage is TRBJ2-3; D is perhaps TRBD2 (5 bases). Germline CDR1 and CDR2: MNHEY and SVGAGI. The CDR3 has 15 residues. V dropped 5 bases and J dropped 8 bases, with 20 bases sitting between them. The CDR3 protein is CASSPLTGLSGTQYF. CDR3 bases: TGTGCCAGCAGTCCCCTGACGGGGTTATCCGGTACGCAGTATTTT.